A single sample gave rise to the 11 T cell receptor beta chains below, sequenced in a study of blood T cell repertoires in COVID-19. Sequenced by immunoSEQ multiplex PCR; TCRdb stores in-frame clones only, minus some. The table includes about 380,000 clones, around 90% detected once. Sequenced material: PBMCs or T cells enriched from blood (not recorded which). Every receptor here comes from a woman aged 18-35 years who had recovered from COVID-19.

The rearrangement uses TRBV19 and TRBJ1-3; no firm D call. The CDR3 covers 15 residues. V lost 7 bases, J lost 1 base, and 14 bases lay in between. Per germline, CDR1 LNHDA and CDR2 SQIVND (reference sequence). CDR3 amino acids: CASTITIPSGNTIYF. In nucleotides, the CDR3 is TGTGCCAGTACTATTACAATTCCGTCTGGAAACACCATATATTTT.

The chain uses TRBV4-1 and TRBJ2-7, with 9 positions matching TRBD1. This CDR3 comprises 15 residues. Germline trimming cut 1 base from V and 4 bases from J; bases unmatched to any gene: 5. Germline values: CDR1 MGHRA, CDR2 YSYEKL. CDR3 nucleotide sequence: TGCGCCAGCAGCCAAGTGGGACAGGGCGGATACGAGCAGTACTTC. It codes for CASSQVGQGGYEQYF.

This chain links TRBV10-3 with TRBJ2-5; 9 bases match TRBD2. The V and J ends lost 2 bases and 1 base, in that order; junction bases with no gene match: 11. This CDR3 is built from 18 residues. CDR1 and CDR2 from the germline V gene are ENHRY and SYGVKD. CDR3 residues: CAISEPRGSGGRQETQYF. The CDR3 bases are TGTGCCATCAGTGAGCCCCGGGGGAGCGGGGGGCGCCAAGAGACCCAGTACTTC.

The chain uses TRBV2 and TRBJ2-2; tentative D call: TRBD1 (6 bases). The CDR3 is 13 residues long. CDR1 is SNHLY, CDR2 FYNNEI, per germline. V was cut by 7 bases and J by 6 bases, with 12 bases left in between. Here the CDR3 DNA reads TGTGCCAGCACTGAGCAGGGGTCCGGGGAGCTGTTTTTT. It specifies CASTEQGSGELFF.

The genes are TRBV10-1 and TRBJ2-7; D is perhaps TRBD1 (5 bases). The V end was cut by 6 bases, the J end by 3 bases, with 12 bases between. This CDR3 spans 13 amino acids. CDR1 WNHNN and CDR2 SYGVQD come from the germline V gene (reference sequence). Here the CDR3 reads CASSGGAVYEQYF. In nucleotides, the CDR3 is TGCGCCAGCAGCGGTGGGGCCGTCTACGAGCAGTACTTC.

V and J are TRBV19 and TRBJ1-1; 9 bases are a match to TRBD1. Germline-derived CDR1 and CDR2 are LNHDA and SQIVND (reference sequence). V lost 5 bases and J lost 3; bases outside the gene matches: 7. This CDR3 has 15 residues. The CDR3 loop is CASSPRGDRDTEAFF. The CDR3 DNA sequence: TGTGCCAGTAGTCCCCGGGGGGACAGGGACACTGAAGCTTTCTTT.

CDR3 bases: TGTGCCAGCAGTTCCCCGAGACTAGCGGGGGGTTACAATGAGCAGTTCTTC. Amino acid sequence: CASSSPRLAGGYNEQFF. J is TRBJ2-1 and V is TRBV28; 13 positions agree with TRBD2. CDR1 is MDHEN and CDR2 is SYDVKM in the germline V gene. With 4 bases clipped from V and 4 bases from J, the junction kept 7 bases outside the gene matches. The CDR3 runs to 17 residues.

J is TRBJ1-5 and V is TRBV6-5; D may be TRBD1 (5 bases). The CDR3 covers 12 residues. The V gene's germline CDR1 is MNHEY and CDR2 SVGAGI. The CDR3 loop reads CAAGGLDQPQHF. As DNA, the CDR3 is TGTGCTGCGGGGGGGTTGGACCAGCCCCAGCATTTT.

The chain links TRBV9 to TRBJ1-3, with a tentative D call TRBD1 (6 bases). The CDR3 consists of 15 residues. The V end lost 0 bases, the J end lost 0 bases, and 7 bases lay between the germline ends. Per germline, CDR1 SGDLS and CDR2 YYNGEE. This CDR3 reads CASSVEGGSGNTIYF. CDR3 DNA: TGTGCCAGCAGCGTAGAAGGGGGCTCTGGAAACACCATATATTTT. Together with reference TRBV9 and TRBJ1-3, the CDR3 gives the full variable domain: DSGVTQTPKHLITATGQRVTLRCSPRSGDLSVYWYQQSLDQGLQFLIQYYNGEERAKGNILERFSAQQFPDLHSELNLSSLELGDSALYFCASSVEGGSGNTIYFGEGSWLTVV.

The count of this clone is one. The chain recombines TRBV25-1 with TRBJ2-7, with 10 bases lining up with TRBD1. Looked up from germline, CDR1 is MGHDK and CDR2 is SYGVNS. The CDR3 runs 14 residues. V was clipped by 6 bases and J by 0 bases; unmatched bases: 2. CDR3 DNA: TGTGCCAGCAGAGGGACAGGGGACTCCTACGAGCAGTACTTC. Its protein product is CASRGTGDSYEQYF.

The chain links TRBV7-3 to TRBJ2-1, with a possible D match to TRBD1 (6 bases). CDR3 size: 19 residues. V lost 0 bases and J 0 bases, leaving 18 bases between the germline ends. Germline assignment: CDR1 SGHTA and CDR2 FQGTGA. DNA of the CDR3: TGTGCCAGCAGCTTAACGGGCAGGGGCAAAAGAAACTCCTACAATGAGCAGTTCTTC. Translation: CASSLTGRGKRNSYNEQFF.